The 18 T cell receptor beta chains reported below all come from one sample, sequenced in a study of neoadjuvant anti-PD-1 for oral cavity cancer (dated by TCRdb to the early 2020s). Libraries were made using the immunoSEQ multiplex PCR assay. TCRdb took over this immuneACCESS table, retaining in-frame rearrangements with V and J assigned. Such tables are incomplete; in checked studies, under half of the missing clones stem from an unresolved V gene, and the remainder is unexplained. In all, the sample holds about 7,000 clones, and 72% of those were seen once. About 3% of the sample is held by the ten biggest clonotypes. Per the publication, the time point label means: before neoadjuvant nivolumab. Sequencing used PBMCs, obtained before nivolumab (anti-PD-1) treatment. The source is a person aged 35-79 years with oral cavity squamous cell carcinoma.

The chain employs TRBV9 and TRBJ1-1; perhaps TRBD1 as D (6 bases). Per the germline V gene, CDR1 is SGDLS and CDR2 is YYNGEE. Trimming left V 2 bases short and J 0 bases short, with 11 bases between. CDR3 length equals 15 residues. The CDR3 region is CASSVSGQMNTEAFF. CDR3 in DNA: TGTGCCAGCAGCGTTTCGGGACAAATGAACACTGAAGCTTTCTTT.

The genes are TRBV27 and TRBJ2-1; TRBD2 might be the D (7 bases). CDR3 length: 16 residues. Germline V lookup: CDR1 MNHEY, CDR2 SMNVEV (reference sequence). Trimming took off 6 bases at V and 6 bases at J, with 21 bases between the two ends. CDR3 sequence (DNA): TGTGCCAGCAGGAGCCTGATGAAGGGGGGGGGCAATGAGCAGTTCTTC. Encoded protein: CASRSLMKGGGNEQFF.

The CDR3 bases are TGTGCCAGCAGTGAGGTAGAAAAACTGTTTTTT. This translates into CASSEVEKLFF. The chain joins TRBV6-1 to TRBJ1-4, with D unresolved. CDR1 is MNHNS, CDR2 SASEGT, per germline. The V end lost 3 bases, the J end lost 8 bases, and 4 bases lay between the germline ends. This CDR3 comprises 11 residues.

The V gene is TRBV6-6, the J gene TRBJ1-1; weak D call: TRBD1 (6 bases). This CDR3 contains 14 residues. The germline V and J ends were trimmed by 6 bases and 1 base, with 12 bases remaining between them. Germline CDR1 MNHNY, CDR2 SVGAGI (reference sequence). The CDR3 loop is CASSLRGGNTEAFF. The CDR3 nucleotides read TGTGCCAGCAGCCTCAGGGGTGGGAACACTGAAGCTTTCTTT.

With regard to this clone: Sequence at one end of the junction differs from germline and may be a read error. The chain joins TRBV4-3 to TRBJ2-7, with 7 bases aligning to TRBD2. Germline CDR1 and CDR2: LGHNA and YSLEER. This CDR3 region has 15 residues. CDR3 in amino acids: CASSRRMTSSHEQYF. The CDR3 nucleotides are TGCGCCAGCAGCAGAAGGATGACTAGCTCCCACGAGCAGTACTTC.

The count of this clone is one. The rearrangement joins TRBV5-1 to TRBJ1-6; TRBD1 agrees at 7 bases. After removal of 0 bases from V and 9 bases from J, the junction contained 12 bases not matched to a gene. The CDR3 has 17 amino acids. The germline V gene encodes CDR1 SGHRS and CDR2 YFSETQ. CDR3 sequence: CASSLGGTATLASPLHF. CDR3 nucleotide sequence: TGCGCCAGCAGCTTGGGGGGGACAGCGACCCTCGCTTCACCCCTCCACTTT. Full variable domain (rest looked up from reference TRBV5-1 and TRBJ1-6): KAGVTQTPRYLIKTRGQQVTLSCSPISGHRSVSWYQQTPGQGLQFLFEYFSETQRNKGNFPGRFSGRQFSNSRSEMNVSTLELGDSALYLCASSLGGTATLASPLHFGNGTRLTVT.

This sequence joins TRBV7-9 and TRBJ2-3, with 9 bases matching TRBD2. Germline loops: CDR1 SEHNR, CDR2 FQNEAQ (reference sequence). Trimming removed 1 base from V and 2 bases from J; junction bases left unmatched: 7. CDR3 size: 17 residues. The CDR3, as DNA: TGTGCCAGCAGCTTAGATTTAGCGGGGGTTGTCACAGATACGCAGTATTTT. This translates into CASSLDLAGVVTDTQYF.

The V call is TRBV6-1, the J call TRBJ1-5; TRBD1 is a possible D gene (5 bases). CDR1 is MNHNS and CDR2 is SASEGT in the germline V gene. The CDR3 contains 15 residues. Deletions cut 1 base from V and 5 bases from J, with 12 bases between. The chain's CDR3 is CASSEVEGRDQPQHF. In nucleotides, the CDR3 is TGTGCCAGCAGTGAAGTAGAGGGGCGCGATCAGCCCCAGCATTTT.

The V gene is TRBV19, the J gene TRBJ1-6; 10 nucleotides line up with TRBD1. V lost 8 bases and J lost 6; bases outside the gene matches: 4. The length of the CDR3 is 14 residues. Looked up from germline, CDR1 is LNHDA and CDR2 is SQIVND (reference sequence). The CDR3 reads CASETGGGNSPLHF. CDR3 in DNA: TGTGCCAGTGAGACAGGGGGCGGTAATTCACCCCTCCACTTT.

This clone appeared a single time. Germline and junction disagree at one end, which may indicate a read error. This chain joins TRBV6-5 and TRBJ2-2; TRBD2 is a possible D gene (6 bases). Per the germline V gene, CDR1 is MNHEY and CDR2 is SVGAGI. This CDR3 comprises 15 residues. CDR3 nucleotide sequence: TGTGCCAGCAACCTAGCGTTGGAACCCACCGGGGAGCTGTCTTTT. Its translation is CASNLALEPTGELSF.

This clone turned up a few times. The chain links TRBV9 to TRBJ2-7, with a tentative D call TRBD1 (5 bases). CDR3 length equals 13 residues. Germline V gives CDR1 SGDLS, CDR2 YYNGEE. Deletions cut 4 bases from V and 0 bases from J, with 8 bases between. In nucleotides, the CDR3 is TGTGCCAGCAGCTCAGGGTCCTCCTACGAGCAGTACTTC. It yields the protein CASSSGSSYEQYF.

The chain has TRBV7-8 and TRBJ1-1; 7 nucleotides align to TRBD1. The CDR3 is made up of 16 amino acids. With 4 bases clipped from V and 3 bases from J, the junction kept 11 bases outside the gene matches. The germline V gene has CDR1 SGHVS and CDR2 FQNEAQ. CDR3 loop: CASSWNRGATDTEAFF. Here the CDR3 DNA reads TGTGCCAGCAGCTGGAACAGGGGTGCAACGGACACTGAAGCTTTCTTT.

This clone has more than one count but fewer than ten. The V and J genes are TRBV27 and TRBJ2-2, with no clear D. This CDR3 is 14 amino acids long. V was shortened by 2 bases and J by 2 bases, with 6 bases between the two germline ends. The germline CDR1 and CDR2 sequences are MNHEY and SMNVEV (reference sequence). DNA of the CDR3: TGTGCCAGCAGTTTAACGGAAAACACCGGGGAGCTGTTTTTT. Its translation: CASSLTENTGELFF.

V and J are TRBV4-3 and TRBJ1-1; D remains unclear. CDR3 length equals 13 residues. Trimming shortened V by 2 bases and J by 1 base, and 5 bases separated the two germline ends. Germline CDR1 and CDR2: LGHNA and YSLEER. The CDR3 spells CASSQRANTEAFF. CDR3 DNA sequence: TGCGCCAGCAGCCAAAGGGCGAACACTGAAGCTTTCTTT.

The chain has TRBV6-5 and TRBJ1-3, with D perhaps TRBD1 (5 bases). The CDR3 loop spans 15 amino acids. CDR1 and CDR2 from the germline V gene are MNHEY and SVGAGI. V was trimmed by 2 bases and J by 0 bases, leaving 8 bases between them. The CDR3 is CASSYGASSGNTIYF. The CDR3 coding sequence is TGTGCCAGCAGTTACGGGGCCAGCTCTGGAAACACCATATATTTT.

The genes are TRBV5-1 and TRBJ1-1; D is undetermined. The CDR3 extends over 14 amino acids. Per the germline V gene, CDR1 is SGHRS and CDR2 is YFSETQ. With 4 bases removed from V and 3 bases from J, the gap between germline ends came to 13 bases. CDR3 in amino acids: CASSHRRPDTEAFF. DNA of the CDR3: TGCGCCAGCAGCCACAGACGTCCAGACACTGAAGCTTTCTTT.

The chain combines TRBV10-1 with TRBJ2-1, with 13 bases aligning to TRBD2. The CDR3 is 13 amino acids. Germline V gene data show CDR1 as WNHNN and CDR2 as SYGVQD (reference sequence). Trimming cost V 8 bases and J 5 bases; bases outside gene matches: 0. The CDR3 protein is CASGTSGNNEQFF. For the CDR3, the DNA is TGCGCCAGCGGGACTAGCGGGAACAATGAGCAGTTCTTC.

This chain uses TRBV7-9 with TRBJ2-7; 8 bases align to TRBD1. V shed 5 bases, J shed 3 bases, and the junction held 6 bases outside the gene matches. In germline, CDR1 is SEHNR, CDR2 FQNEAQ (reference sequence). The CDR3 contains 14 residues. The CDR3 bases are TGTGCCAGCAGCGGACAGGGCCGGGTCTACGAGCAGTACTTC. Protein sequence: CASSGQGRVYEQYF.